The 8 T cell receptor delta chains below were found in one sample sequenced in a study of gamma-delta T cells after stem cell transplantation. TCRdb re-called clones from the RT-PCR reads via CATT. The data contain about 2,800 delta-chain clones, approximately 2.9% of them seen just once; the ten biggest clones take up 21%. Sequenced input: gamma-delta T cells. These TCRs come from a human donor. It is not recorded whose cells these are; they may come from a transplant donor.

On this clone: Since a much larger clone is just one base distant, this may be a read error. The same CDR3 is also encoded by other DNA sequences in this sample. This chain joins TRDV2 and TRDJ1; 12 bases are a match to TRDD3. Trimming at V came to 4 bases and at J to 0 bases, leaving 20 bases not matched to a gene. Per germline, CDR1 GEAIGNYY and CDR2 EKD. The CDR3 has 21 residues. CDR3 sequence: CACEALPDRNWGIPYTDKLIF. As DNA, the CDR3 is TGTGCCTGTGAAGCGCTCCCCGACAGGAACTGGGGGATACCCTACACCGATAAACTCATCTTT.

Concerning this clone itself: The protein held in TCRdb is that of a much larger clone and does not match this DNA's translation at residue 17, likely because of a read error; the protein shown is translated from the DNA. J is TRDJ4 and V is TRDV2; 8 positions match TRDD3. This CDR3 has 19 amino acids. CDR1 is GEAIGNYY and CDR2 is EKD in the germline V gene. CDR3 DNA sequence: TGTGCCTGTGACACCGCGGGCGGGGATCCCGGGGATACTACCAAACCCCCGATCTTT. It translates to CACDTAGGDPGDTTKPPIF.

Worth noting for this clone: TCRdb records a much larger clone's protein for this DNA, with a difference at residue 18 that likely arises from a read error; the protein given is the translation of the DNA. The CDR3 DNA is TGTGCCTGTGACTCCCTTCCTACTGAACTGGGGTCCAACACCGATAAACTCACCTTT. Encoded protein: CACDSLPTELGSNTDKLTF. The chain uses TRDV2 and TRDJ1; 9 bases align to TRDD2. Germline CDR1 GEAIGNYY, CDR2 EKD. The CDR3 runs 19 residues.

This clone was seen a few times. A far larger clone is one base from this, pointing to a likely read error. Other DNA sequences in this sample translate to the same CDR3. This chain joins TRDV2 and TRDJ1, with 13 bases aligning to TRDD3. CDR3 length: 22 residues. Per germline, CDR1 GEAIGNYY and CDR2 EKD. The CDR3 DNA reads TGTGCCTGTGACACCGGGGCCCTACTGGGGGATACGGGGCTACGAGGCACCGACAAACTCATCTTT. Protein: CACDTGALLGDTGLRGTDKLIF.

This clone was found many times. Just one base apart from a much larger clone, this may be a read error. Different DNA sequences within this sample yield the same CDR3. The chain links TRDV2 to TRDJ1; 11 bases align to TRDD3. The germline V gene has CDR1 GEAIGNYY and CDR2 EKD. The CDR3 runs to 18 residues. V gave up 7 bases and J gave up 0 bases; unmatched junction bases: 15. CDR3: CACDSLLGDMPDTDKLIF. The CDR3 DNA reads TGTGCCTGCGACTCCTTACTGGGGGATATGCCTGACACCGATAAACTCATCTTT.

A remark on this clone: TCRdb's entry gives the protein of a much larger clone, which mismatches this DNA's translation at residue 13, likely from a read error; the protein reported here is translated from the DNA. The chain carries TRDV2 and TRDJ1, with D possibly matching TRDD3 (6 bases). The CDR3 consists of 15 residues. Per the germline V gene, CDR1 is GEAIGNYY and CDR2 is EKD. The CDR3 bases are TGTGCCTGTGACACCTTAACTGGGTGGACCGATAAACCCATCTTT. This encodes CACDTLTGWTDKPIF.

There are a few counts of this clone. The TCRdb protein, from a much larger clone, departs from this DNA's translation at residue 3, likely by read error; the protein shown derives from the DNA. CDR3 sequence: CARDTVRALGDTDKLIF. The CDR3 nucleotides read TGTGCCCGTGACACCGTCCGAGCTCTGGGGGACACCGATAAACTCATCTTT. The rearrangement uses TRDV2 and TRDJ1; 7 bases line up with TRDD3. The germline V gene encodes CDR1 GEAIGNYY and CDR2 EKD. CDR3 size: 17 residues.

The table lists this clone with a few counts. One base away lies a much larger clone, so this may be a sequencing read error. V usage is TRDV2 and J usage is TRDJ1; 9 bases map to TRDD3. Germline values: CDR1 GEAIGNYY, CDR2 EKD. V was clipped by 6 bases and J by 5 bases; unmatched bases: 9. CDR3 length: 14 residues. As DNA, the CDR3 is TGTGCCTGTTCATACTGGGGGACAAAGGATAAACTCATCTTT. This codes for CACSYWGTKDKLIF.